This is a list of T cell receptor beta chains from one sample in a study of blood T cells in healthy people across ages. TCRdb re-called the 5' RACE reads with MiXCR, one entry per CDR3 protein. This table has some 1.5 million distinct CDR3 sequences, approximately 39% appearing once. Sequencing input: blood. These receptors originate from a woman younger than 35 in good health. Both conserved end residues are part of each CDR3. A D gene is named only where the DNA matches it firmly. Some rows mark clone size as missing; the rest say once, few, many or name a class of expanded clone.

j_call	clone_size	v_call	d_call	cdr3_nt	cdr3_aa
TRBJ2-1	few	TRBV12-3/TRBV12-4	TRBD1	TGTGCCAGCAGTTTAGTCTGGGGACAGGGGGATTGGAATGAGCAGTTCTTC	CASSLVWGQGDWNEQFF
TRBJ2-1	.	TRBV6-2/TRBV6-3	.	TGTGCCAGCAGACCCCAGGGCAATGAGCAGTTCTTC	CASRPQGNEQFF
TRBJ2-1	many	TRBV27	TRBD2	TGTGCCAGCAGTTCCTGGACTAGCGGGGGTGGAAATGAGCAGTTCTTC	CASSSWTSGGGNEQFF
TRBJ2-3	.	TRBV6-2/TRBV6-3	TRBD2	TGTGCCAGCAGTTACTCGAAGGCGGGAGGACTCCAAGATACGCAGTATTTT	CASSYSKAGGLQDTQYF
TRBJ2-7	.	TRBV6-6	.	TGTGCCAGCAGTCAACAGGAATACGAGCAGTACTTC	CASSQQEYEQYF
TRBJ2-7	few	TRBV4-3	.	TGCGCCAGCAGCCAAGGCCGGGCGACCTACAATGAGCAGTACTTC	CASSQGRATYNEQYF
TRBJ2-7	.	TRBV20-1	TRBD2	TGCAGTGCTAGCCCCCCTAGCGGGGGGTCCTACGAGCAGTACTTC	CSASPPSGGSYEQYF
TRBJ1-1	once	TRBV5-1	.	TGCGCCAGCAGGACGAACCCTCCCACTGAAGCTTTCTTT	CASRTNPPTEAFF
TRBJ2-7	.	TRBV4-3	.	TGCGCCAGCAGCCCCTCCCGGGGTTTCGAGCAGTACTTC	CASSPSRGFEQYF
TRBJ2-1	few	TRBV29-1	.	TGCAGCGTTGAGGGGATACAGGGATTTTTCTACAATGAGCAGTTCTTC	CSVEGIQGFFYNEQFF
TRBJ2-7	.	TRBV20-1	TRBD2	TGCAGTGCTGGCCGGACTAGCGGGAGGGCCGGGCATTACGAGCAGTACTTC	CSAGRTSGRAGHYEQYF